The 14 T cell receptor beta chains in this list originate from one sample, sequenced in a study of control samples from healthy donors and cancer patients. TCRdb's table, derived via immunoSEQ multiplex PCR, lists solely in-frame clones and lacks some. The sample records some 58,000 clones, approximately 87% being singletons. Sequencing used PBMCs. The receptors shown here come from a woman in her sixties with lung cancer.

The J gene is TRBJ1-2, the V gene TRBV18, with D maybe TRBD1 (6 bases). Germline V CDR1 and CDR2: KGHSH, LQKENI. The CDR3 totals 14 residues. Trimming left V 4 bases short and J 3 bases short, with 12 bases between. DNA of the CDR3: TGTGCCAGCTCACGAACAGGGCGGGACTATGGCTACACCTTC. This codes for CASSRTGRDYGYTF.

CDR3 region: CASSLSRLAGVYEQYF. In DNA form, the CDR3 reads TGTGCCAGCAGCTTATCACGTCTAGCGGGAGTTTATGAGCAGTACTTC. The chain links TRBV7-2 to TRBJ2-7; TRBD2 agrees at 10 bases. Trimming took 2 bases from V and 7 from J; bases not matched to a gene: 11. The CDR3 is 16 amino acids. The germline V gene has CDR1 SGHTA and CDR2 FQGNSA.

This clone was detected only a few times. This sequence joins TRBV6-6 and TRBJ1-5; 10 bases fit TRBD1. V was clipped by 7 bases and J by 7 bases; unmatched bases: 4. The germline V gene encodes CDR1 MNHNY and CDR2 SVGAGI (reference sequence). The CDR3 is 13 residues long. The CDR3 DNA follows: TGTGCCAGCACCTGGACAGGGGGGCAGCCCCAGCATTTT. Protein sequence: CASTWTGGQPQHF.

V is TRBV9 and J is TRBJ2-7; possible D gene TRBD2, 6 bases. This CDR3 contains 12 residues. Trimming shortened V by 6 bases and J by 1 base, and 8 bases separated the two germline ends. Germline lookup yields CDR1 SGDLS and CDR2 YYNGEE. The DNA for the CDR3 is TGTGCCAGCACGGCGGGGTCCTACGAGCAGTACTTC. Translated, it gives CASTAGSYEQYF.

In nucleotides, the CDR3 is TGTGCCAGCAGCTACTTAGCGGGTTCGAACACCGGGGAGCTGTTTTTT. Its protein is CASSYLAGSNTGELFF. This chain uses TRBV11-2 with TRBJ2-2, with TRBD2 matching over 7 bases. Germline trimming cut 4 bases from V and 0 bases from J; bases unmatched to any gene: 5. This CDR3 is 16 amino acids long. Looked up from germline, CDR1 is SGHAT and CDR2 is FQNNGV.

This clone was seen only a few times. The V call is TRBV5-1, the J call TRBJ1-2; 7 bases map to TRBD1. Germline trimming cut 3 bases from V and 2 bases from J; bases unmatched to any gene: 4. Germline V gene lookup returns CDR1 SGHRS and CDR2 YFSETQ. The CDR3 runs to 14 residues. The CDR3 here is CASSSPGQNYGYTF. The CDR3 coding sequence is TGCGCCAGCAGCTCTCCGGGACAGAACTATGGCTACACCTTC.

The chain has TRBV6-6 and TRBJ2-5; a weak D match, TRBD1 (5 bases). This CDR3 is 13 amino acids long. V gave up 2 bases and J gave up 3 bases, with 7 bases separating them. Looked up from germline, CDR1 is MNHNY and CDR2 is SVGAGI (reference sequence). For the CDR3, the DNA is TGTGCCAGCAGTTACGGCAGGGAAGAGACCCAGTACTTC. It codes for CASSYGREETQYF.

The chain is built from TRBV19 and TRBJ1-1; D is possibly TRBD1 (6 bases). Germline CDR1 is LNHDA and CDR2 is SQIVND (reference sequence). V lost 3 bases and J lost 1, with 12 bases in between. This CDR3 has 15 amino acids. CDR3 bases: TGTGCCAGTAGTATTTATGGGGGCTCGAACACTGAAGCTTTCTTT. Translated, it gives CASSIYGGSNTEAFF.

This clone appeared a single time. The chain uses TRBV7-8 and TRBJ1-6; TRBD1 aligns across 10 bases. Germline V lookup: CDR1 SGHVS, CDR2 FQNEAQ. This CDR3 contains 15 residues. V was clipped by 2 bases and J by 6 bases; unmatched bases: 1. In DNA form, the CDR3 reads TGTGCCAGCAGCTTAAGGGACAGGGGTAATTCACCCCTCCACTTT. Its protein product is CASSLRDRGNSPLHF.

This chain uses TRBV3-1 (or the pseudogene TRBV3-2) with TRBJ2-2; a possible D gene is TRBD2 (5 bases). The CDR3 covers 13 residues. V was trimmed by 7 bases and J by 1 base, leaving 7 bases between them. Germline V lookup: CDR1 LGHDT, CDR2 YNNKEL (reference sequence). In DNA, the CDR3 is TGTGCCAGCAAAGCGGAGAACACCGGGGAGCTGTTTTTT. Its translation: CASKAENTGELFF.

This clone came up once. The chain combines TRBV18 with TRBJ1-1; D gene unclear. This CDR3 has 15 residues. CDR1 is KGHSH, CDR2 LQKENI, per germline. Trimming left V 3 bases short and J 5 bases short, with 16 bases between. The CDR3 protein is CASSPTGIPGTEAFF. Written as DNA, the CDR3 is TGTGCCAGCTCACCGACGGGCATACCGGGGACTGAAGCTTTCTTT.

The DNA of the CDR3 is TGCGCCAGCAGCGTCAGCCCGGGGGAGACCCAGTACTTC. It encodes CASSVSPGETQYF. The chain uses TRBV5-1 and TRBJ2-5; the D gene is possibly TRBD2 (5 bases). The germline V and J ends were trimmed by 4 bases and 5 bases, with 12 bases remaining between them. Germline CDR1 is SGHRS and CDR2 is YFSETQ. The CDR3 sequence is 13 residues long.

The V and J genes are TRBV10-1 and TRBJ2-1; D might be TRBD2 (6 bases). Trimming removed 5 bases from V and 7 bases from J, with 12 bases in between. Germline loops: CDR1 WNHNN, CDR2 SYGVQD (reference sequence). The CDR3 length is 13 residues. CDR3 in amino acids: CASSSGLRNEQFF. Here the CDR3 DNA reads TGCGCCAGCAGTTCGGGACTTCGAAATGAGCAGTTCTTC.

In nucleotides, the CDR3 is TGCGCCAGCAGCCAAGAAGGGAGAGATACGCAGTATTTT. Translation: CASSQEGRDTQYF. The rearrangement links TRBV4-1 to TRBJ2-3, with D perhaps matching TRBD2 (5 bases). CDR3 length: 13 residues. Trimming shortened V by 0 bases and J by 5 bases, and 6 bases separated the two germline ends. CDR1 MGHRA and CDR2 YSYEKL come from the germline V gene.